This is a list of T cell receptor beta chains from one sample in a study of blood T cell repertoires in COVID-19. The assay was immunoSEQ multiplex PCR, and TCRdb's table has in-frame clones only and misses some. The sample consists of some 290,000 clones, about 90% of them appearing once. The specimen sequenced was peripheral blood. Source of these receptors: a young woman with COVID-19, enrolled during active disease. Both conserved end residues are part of each CDR3. The D gene is left open where the match is weak. For some rows the clone size is stated as once, few or many, or as a class when expanded; others skip it.

J: TRBJ2-1; D: -; size: -; V: TRBV11-2; DNA: TGTGCCAGCGGAGAGGGGGTCCTATCCTACAATGAGCAGTTCTTC; CDR3: CASGEGVLSYNEQFF
J: TRBJ2-7; D: -; size: -; V: TRBV25-1; DNA: TGTGCCAGCAGTGAATTGTTTAGTAGCTACGAGCAGTACTTC; CDR3: CASSELFSSYEQYF
J: TRBJ2-7; D: -; size: -; V: TRBV6-1; DNA: TGTGCCAGCAGTGAAGCGCATACATCGTTCTACGAGCAGTACTTC; CDR3: CASSEAHTSFYEQYF
J: TRBJ1-6; D: -; size: once; V: TRBV19; DNA: TGTGCCAGTAGTATAGGAGAACGGGGAGCTTCACCCCTCCACTTT; CDR3: CASSIGERGASPLHF
J: TRBJ1-2; D: TRBD1; size: -; V: TRBV6-1; DNA: TGTGCCAGCAGTGCCTTGTCGGACAGGGCAACTTGGTCTAACTATGGCTACACCTTC; CDR3: CASSALSDRATWSNYGYTF
J: TRBJ1-5; D: -; size: -; V: TRBV7-9; DNA: TGTGCCAGCAGCTTTGGCGGCTATAGCAATCAGCCCCAGCATTTT; CDR3: CASSFGGYSNQPQHF
J: TRBJ2-1; D: TRBD2; size: -; V: TRBV5-1; DNA: TGCGCCAGTAGGACTAGCGGGAGATCCAATGAGCAGTTCTTC; CDR3: CASRTSGRSNEQFF
J: TRBJ2-3; D: -; size: -; V: TRBV5-4; DNA: TGTGCCAGCAGCTTGGGGGCCAGTCACACAGATACGCAGTATTTT; CDR3: CASSLGASHTDTQYF
J: TRBJ2-3; D: TRBD1; size: -; V: TRBV19; DNA: TGTGCCAGTAATCTCGACAGGGATTCAAATACGCAGTATTTT; CDR3: CASNLDRDSNTQYF
J: TRBJ2-7; D: TRBD2; size: -; V: TRBV27; DNA: TGTGCCAGCAGTTTACGCGGGGGGGCCTACGAGCAGTACTTC; CDR3: CASSLRGGAYEQYF
J: TRBJ2-1; D: TRBD2; size: -; V: TRBV5-6; DNA: TGTGCCAGCAGCCATCGACTAGCGGGGGGCAATGAGCAGTTCTTC; CDR3: CASSHRLAGGNEQFF
J: TRBJ1-2; D: -; size: -; V: TRBV19; DNA: TGTGCCAGTAGTTCGCGGGGGGCCAACGGCTACACCTTC; CDR3: CASSSRGANGYTF
J: TRBJ1-3; D: -; size: -; V: TRBV5-1; DNA: TGCGCCAGCAGCCTGACCCTTTCGACTTTATCCGGAAACACCATATATTTT; CDR3: CASSLTLSTLSGNTIYF
J: TRBJ2-2; D: -; size: -; V: TRBV2; DNA: TGTGCCAGCAGTCCGGGGGGCCCCGGGGAGCTGTTTTTT; CDR3: CASSPGGPGELFF
J: TRBJ2-5; D: -; size: -; V: TRBV12-3/TRBV12-4; DNA: TGTGCCAGCGGCGGGTTACAAGAGACCCAGTACTTC; CDR3: CASGGLQETQYF
J: TRBJ2-7; D: -; size: -; V: TRBV3-1/TRBV3-2; DNA: TGTGCCAGCAGCCAAGACGCGGGTACCCTCGAGCAGTACTTC; CDR3: CASSQDAGTLEQYF
J: TRBJ1-6; D: TRBD1; size: once; V: TRBV3-1/TRBV3-2; DNA: TGTGCCAGCAGTCCGACAGGGTTCGGGTCACCCCTCCACTTT; CDR3: CASSPTGFGSPLHF
J: TRBJ1-2; D: TRBD1; size: -; V: TRBV28; DNA: TGTGCCAGCTCATCGAGGGGGCGGAACTATGGCTACACCTTC; CDR3: CASSSRGRNYGYTF
J: TRBJ1-2; D: -; size: -; V: TRBV7-9; DNA: TGTGCCAGCAGCCCCCCGGGGGGGGGCAGGTATGGCTACACCTTC; CDR3: CASSPPGGGRYGYTF
J: TRBJ2-7; D: -; size: -; V: TRBV4-2; DNA: TGTGCCAGCAGCCAAGAGAGAGCGGGTTTCTACGAGCAGTACTTC; CDR3: CASSQERAGFYEQYF
J: TRBJ1-2; D: -; size: -; V: TRBV6-5; DNA: TGTGCCAGCAGTTACTCGCCCCACAGGTCCTATGGCTACACCTTC; CDR3: CASSYSPHRSYGYTF
J: TRBJ1-3; D: -; size: -; V: TRBV13; DNA: TGTGCCAGCAGCTTAGGCTCAGGGTATTCAGGAAACACCATATATTTT; CDR3: CASSLGSGYSGNTIYF
J: TRBJ1-2; D: TRBD1; size: -; V: TRBV7-9; DNA: TGTGCCAGCAGCTCGGACAGGGGCAACTATGGCTACACCTTC; CDR3: CASSSDRGNYGYTF
J: TRBJ1-3; D: TRBD1; size: -; V: TRBV20-1; DNA: TGCAGTGCTAGTCCAAGGGGGCAGAGTGGAAACACCATATATTTT; CDR3: CSASPRGQSGNTIYF
J: TRBJ1-3; D: TRBD1; size: -; V: TRBV6-5; DNA: TGTGCCAGCAGGACGGACAGGGGATCTGGAAACACCATATATTTT; CDR3: CASRTDRGSGNTIYF
J: TRBJ2-7; D: -; size: -; V: TRBV10-1; DNA: TGCGCCAGCAGTTCCCACAGGGTATCCTACGAGCAGTACTTC; CDR3: CASSSHRVSYEQYF
J: TRBJ1-2; D: TRBD1; size: -; V: TRBV10-1; DNA: TGCGCCAGCAGGTACCGGGACAGGGGATTGGGTGGCTACACCTTC; CDR3: CASRYRDRGLGGYTF
J: TRBJ2-6; D: -; size: -; V: TRBV5-1; DNA: TGCGCCAGCAGCCGAGGACAGACTGGGGCCAACGTCCTGACTTTC; CDR3: CASSRGQTGANVLTF